This is a list of T cell receptor beta chains from one sample in a study of beta chain features in type 1 diabetes. Here immunoSEQ multiplex PCR was the method, and the copy in TCRdb shows in-frame clones only, minus some. The repertoire includes 140,000 or so clones, less than 11% of them detected once, and 1.3% sits in the top ten. Source material: naive CD4+ T cells from blood. These receptors came from a man younger than 30 in good health. CDR3s leave out the opening cysteine and the closing phenylalanine or tryptophan. Fields, in order: clone size, J gene, V gene, CDR3 protein. Rows may omit the clone size; those that give it use once, few, many or a size class.

>NA|TRBJ2-1|TRBV7-2
ASSLVQRGEGEQF
>few|TRBJ2-3|TRBV7-6
ASRRLAGNSGDTQY
>many|TRBJ1-1|TRBV7-9
ASTLTGSGTEAF
>NA|TRBJ2-4|TRBV2
ASSVSAGLAKNIQY
>NA|TRBJ1-2|TRBV28
ASSLWQGESYGYT
>few|TRBJ2-5|TRBV5-4
ASSLDGGAGETQY
>few|TRBJ2-7|TRBV11-2
ASSSGQGAYEQY
>NA|TRBJ2-7|TRBV18
ASSPQDRATYEQY
>few|TRBJ2-2|TRBV5-5
ASLRSHPNTGELF
>few|TRBJ2-7|TRBV28
ASSLPRGTSYEQY
>NA|TRBJ2-3|TRBV7-2
ASSLRPSGGATDTQY
>NA|TRBJ2-1|TRBV7-2
ASSGTVPF
>NA|TRBJ1-2|TRBV7-2
ASRETGNYGYT
>few|TRBJ2-3|TRBV6-6
ASLYSGTDTQY
>NA|TRBJ2-1|TRBV27
ASSFDWPDNEQF
>NA|TRBJ2-1|TRBV5-4
ASSLGLAGGRAYNEQF
>few|TRBJ2-3|TRBV11-2
ASSPSRVTDTQY
>NA|TRBJ2-7|TRBV6-5
ASSKQGDYEQY
>many|TRBJ2-1|TRBV18
ASSPGYGGEDEQF
>few|TRBJ1-6|TRBV15
ATSRDTRGYNSPLH
>few|TRBJ1-6|TRBV6-6
ASSKDSYNSPLH
>NA|TRBJ1-2|TRBV5-6
ASSRETVGGYT
>NA|TRBJ2-1|TRBV19
ATITLGGSNEQF
>NA|TRBJ2-5|TRBV19
ASSIGGRGYQETQY
>NA|TRBJ2-5|TRBV5-4
ASSFGGLAEETQY